This record looks at one T cell receptor (beta chain) sequence and its context. As yet, its antigen is unknown. The input for sorted-subset replicate PCRs was around 0.2 ug DNA, approximately 30,000 T cell genomes. Original data processing: Filtering of immunoSEQ junctional sequences could not match full-length read filtering. Clones were read by immunoSEQ multiplex PCR, and TCRdb kept only the in-frame ones, dropping some. V, J and clone size are those of that table, while D and trimming were read from the DNA. The sample contains about 2 million clones, 85% to 95% of which appear only once. This sample was included in a study of shared clonotypes between healthy human individuals. Study conclusions and caveats: Memory subsets had estimated richness that was generally smaller than that of naive subsets. Rarefaction showed sorted-subset sequencing was incomplete despite large depth.

The V end lost 6 bases, the J end lost 2 bases, and 6 bases lay between the germline ends. Germline V gene data show CDR1 as MNHEY and CDR2 as SMNVEV (reference sequence). The CDR3 consists of 12 residues. The receptor was isolated from a man between 18 and 29 years old in good health. Sequencing was done on a sample of naive CD4+ T cells sorted from blood. Noted subset: CD45RA+ positively selected. This chain links TRBV27 with TRBJ2-3; D is ambiguous. The CDR3 is CASRMNTDTQYF. CDR3 in DNA: TGTGCCAGCAGAATGAACACAGATACGCAGTATTTT.